The rows below give T cell receptor beta chains drawn from one sample of a study of primary melanoma T cells and metastatic recurrence. Assay: immunoSEQ multiplex PCR; the TCRdb copy retains only in-frame clones and omits some. The table has roughly 110 clones, 60% to 85% seen once; the top ten hold 18%. Sequencing input: melanoma tumor tissue. These receptors all stem from a human donor with melanoma. The CDR3 runs from the conserved cysteine through the conserved F or W. A D gene is named only where the DNA matches it firmly. Not all rows give a size; the values are once, few, many and, for expanded clones, a class.

J	V	size	D	CDR3	DNA
TRBJ2-7	TRBV7-2	NA	NA	CASSSGPNYEQYF	TGTGCCAGCAGCTCGGGGCCCAACTACGAGCAGTACTTC
TRBJ1-4	TRBV2	NA	NA	CASRGGIRTNEKLFF	TGTGCCAGCCGTGGAGGGATAAGAACTAATGAAAAACTGTTTTTT
TRBJ2-1	TRBV11-3	NA	TRBD1	CASSLGQGAYNEQFF	TGTGCCAGCAGCTTAGGTCAGGGGGCCTACAATGAGCAGTTCTTC
TRBJ2-1	TRBV6-8	NA	NA	CASSSMGIEQFF	TGTGCCAGCAGCTCGATGGGGATTGAGCAGTTCTTC
TRBJ1-5	TRBV2	NA	NA	CASGRDRVWKPQHF	TGTGCCAGCGGACGGGACCGCGTCTGGAAGCCCCAGCATTTT
TRBJ1-4	TRBV7-6	NA	TRBD1	CASSPGGTANEKLFF	TGTGCCAGCAGCCCAGGGGGGACAGCTAATGAAAAACTGTTTTTT
TRBJ1-5	TRBV30	few	NA	CAWSSRRPKGNQPQHF	TGTGCCTGGAGTAGTAGGAGGCCAAAAGGCAATCAGCCCCAGCATTTT
TRBJ1-1	TRBV18	NA	NA	CASSPQGQRTEAFF	TGTGCCAGCTCACCGCAGGGGCAAAGGACTGAAGCTTTCTTT
TRBJ2-7	TRBV18	once	TRBD2	CASSPPPSGETYEQYF	TGTGCCAGCTCACCCCCACCTAGCGGGGAGACGTACGAGCAGTACTTC
TRBJ2-2	TRBV29-1	NA	TRBD1	CSAQGGTSQDTGELFF	TGCAGCGCACAGGGGGGAACTAGTCAGGACACCGGGGAGCTGTTTTTT
TRBJ2-7	TRBV15	NA	TRBD2	CATSRGLAGAYEQYF	TGTGCCACCAGCAGAGGACTAGCGGGGGCCTACGAGCAGTACTTC
TRBJ2-2	TRBV14	few	TRBD2	CASRLAVNTGELFF	TGTGCCAGCAGGCTAGCGGTGAACACCGGGGAGCTGTTTTTT
TRBJ2-5	TRBV28	once	TRBD2	CASSLGLAAVETQYF	TGTGCCAGCAGTTTAGGGCTAGCGGCCGTAGAGACCCAGTACTTC
TRBJ2-7	TRBV30	NA	TRBD2	CAWSSSTSGRQYF	TGTGCCTGGAGTTCATCCACTAGCGGGAGGCAGTACTTC
TRBJ2-1	TRBV5-1	NA	TRBD2	CASSLGLAGDEQFF	TGCGCCAGCAGCTTGGGACTAGCGGGGGATGAGCAGTTCTTC
TRBJ1-5	TRBV6-8	NA	NA	CASRSGTRGQPQHF	TGTGCCAGCCGATCCGGGACCCGGGGACAGCCCCAGCATTTT
TRBJ1-1	TRBV6-8	NA	NA	CASSWRQGNTEAFF	TGTGCCAGCAGTTGGAGGCAGGGAAACACTGAAGCTTTCTTT
TRBJ2-7	TRBV10-2	NA	NA	CASSGGQVTYEQYF	TGCGCCAGCAGTGGAGGGCAGGTGACCTACGAGCAGTACTTC
TRBJ2-3	TRBV9	NA	NA	CASSVAYRGDTQYF	TGTGCCAGCAGCGTAGCCTATAGGGGGGATACGCAGTATTTT
TRBJ1-5	TRBV7-6	NA	NA	CASSRDLSYQPQHF	TGTGCCAGCAGCCGGGACCTCAGTTATCAGCCCCAGCATTTT
TRBJ1-4	TRBV5-1	NA	NA	CASSLLPGTNEKLFF	TGCGCCAGCAGCTTGCTCCCGGGAACTAATGAAAAACTGTTTTTT
TRBJ2-3	TRBV5-1	NA	TRBD2	CASSLELAGADTQYF	TGCGCCAGCAGCTTGGAACTAGCGGGAGCAGATACGCAGTATTTT
TRBJ1-2	TRBV29-1	NA	TRBD1	CSVVGQRYGYTF	TGCAGCGTTGTGGGACAGAGATATGGCTACACCTTC
TRBJ1-5	TRBV19	NA	NA	CASSRGNQPQHF	TGTGCCTCTAGCAGGGGAAATCAGCCCCAGCATTTT
TRBJ2-5	TRBV11-3	NA	TRBD2	CASSQTVAGQTQYF	TGTGCCAGCAGCCAAACTGTAGCGGGGCAGACCCAGTACTTC
TRBJ1-6	TRBV6-8	NA	NA	CASSAGPGRSPLHF	TGTGCCAGCAGTGCCGGGCCAGGGAGGTCACCCCTCCACTTT
TRBJ2-4	TRBV9	NA	NA	CASSVETDSSEYF	TGTGCCAGCAGCGTAGAGACAGACAGTTCCGAGTACTTC
TRBJ1-5	TRBV19	NA	TRBD1	CASSRRDRGQPQHF	TGTGCCAGTAGTCGCCGGGACAGGGGCCAGCCCCAGCATTTT
TRBJ1-2	TRBV6-8	once	NA	CASLEVGASDYGYTF	TGTGCCAGCCTCGAGGTGGGGGCGTCGGACTATGGCTACACCTTC
TRBJ1-1	TRBV6-8	NA	NA	CASSYSGMNTEAFF	TGTGCCAGCAGTTACTCAGGGATGAACACTGAAGCTTTCTTT
TRBJ2-7	TRBV7-5	NA	NA	CASSSRAGSYEQYF	TGTGCCAGCAGCTCTCGGGCCGGATCCTACGAGCAGTACTTC
TRBJ1-5	TRBV19	NA	NA	CASSGQLNQPQHF	TGTGCCAGTAGTGGACAGCTCAATCAGCCCCAGCATTTT
TRBJ2-7	TRBV28	NA	NA	CASGRSGNYEQYF	TGTGCCTCTGGGAGGTCCGGGAACTACGAGCAGTACTTC
TRBJ2-1	TRBV11-3	once	NA	CASSFSVGVAYNEQFF	TGTGCCAGCAGCTTTAGCGTGGGAGTGGCCTACAATGAGCAGTTCTTC
TRBJ2-7	TRBV14	NA	NA	CASSSRALGRREQYF	TGTGCCAGCAGCTCCCGGGCCCTAGGGCGCCGCGAGCAGTACTTC
TRBJ1-2	TRBV6-8	NA	NA	CASSHTPPPGPHGYTF	TGTGCCAGCAGTCATACCCCCCCGCCAGGCCCGCATGGCTACACCTTC
TRBJ2-7	TRBV6-8	NA	NA	CAIRRGDREYEQYF	TGTGCCATCAGGAGGGGTGACAGGGAGTACGAGCAGTACTTC
TRBJ2-2	TRBV2	NA	NA	CASSRGRAGRSGELFF	TGTGCCAGCAGTCGGGGTCGGGCAGGGAGGTCCGGGGAGCTGTTTTTT
TRBJ2-3	TRBV18	NA	TRBD2	CASSPPGLASLTDTQYF	TGTGCCAGCTCACCACCAGGACTAGCCTCCCTCACAGATACGCAGTATTTT